Listed here are 10 T cell receptor beta chains from one sample, sequenced in a study of neurological immune-mediated disorders. TCRdb processed the 5' RACE reads anew with MiXCR; each CDR3 protein has one entry. The sample contains 45,000 to 65,000 distinct CDR3 sequences, over 4% of which appear only once. Sequenced: PBMCs. These receptors all come from a middle-aged man with multiple sclerosis.

This clonotype was seen repeatedly, ten times or more. As DNA, the CDR3 is TGTGCCGGGGTTAGCGGGGGTAGCTACAATGAGCAGTTCTTC. Its translation is CAGVSGGSYNEQFF. The rearrangement links TRBV2 to TRBJ2-1, with 9 nucleotides matching TRBD2. The CDR3 extends over 14 amino acids. Germline V gene lookup returns CDR1 SNHLY and CDR2 FYNNEI. With 11 bases clipped from V and 3 bases from J, the junction kept 8 bases outside the gene matches.

This clonotype came up many times. The V gene is TRBV7-2, the J gene TRBJ1-5; 8 positions agree with TRBD1. The CDR3 loop spans 14 amino acids. Trimming removed 1 base from V and 6 bases from J; junction bases left unmatched: 2. Germline V gene sequence: CDR1 SGHTA, CDR2 FQGNSA. The CDR3 nucleotides are TGTGCCAGCAGCTTAGGGACAGGGTCTCAGCCCCAGCATTTT. Its translation is CASSLGTGSQPQHF. The full variable domain, its missing parts supplied by reference TRBV7-2 and TRBJ1-5, is GAGVSQSPSNKVTEKGKDVELRCDPISGHTALYWYRQSLGQGLEFLIYFQGNSAPDKSGLPSDRFSAERTGGSVSTLTIQRTQQEDSAVYLCASSLGTGSQPQHFGDGTRLSIL.

The chain joins TRBV20-1 to TRBJ1-5; tentative D call: TRBD1 (6 bases). V lost 5 bases, J lost 3 bases, and 11 bases lay in between. CDR1 is DFQATT, CDR2 SNEGSKA, per germline (reference sequence). CDR3 size: 13 residues. CDR3 residues: CSAEQGLNQPQHF. The CDR3 nucleotides read TGCAGTGCTGAACAGGGACTCAATCAGCCCCAGCATTTT.

This clonotype was counted ten times or more. J is TRBJ2-3 and V is TRBV9; 8 bases align to TRBD1. The CDR3 extends over 15 amino acids. The V gene end was trimmed by 2 bases and the J gene end by 3 bases; junction bases not matched to a gene: 5. Per the germline V gene, CDR1 is SGDLS and CDR2 is YYNGEE. CDR3: CASSVTGGFTDTQYF. The CDR3 DNA is TGTGCCAGCAGCGTCACAGGGGGTTTTACAGATACGCAGTATTTT. Full variable domain (remainder filled in from reference TRBV9 and TRBJ2-3): DSGVTQTPKHLITATGQRVTLRCSPRSGDLSVYWYQQSLDQGLQFLIQYYNGEERAKGNILERFSAQQFPDLHSELNLSSLELGDSALYFCASSVTGGFTDTQYFGPGTRLTVL.

The chain links TRBV7-3 to TRBJ2-2, with D hard to call. From germline, CDR1 is SGHTA and CDR2 FQGTGA. Trimming took off 7 bases at V and 0 bases at J, with 6 bases between the two ends. This CDR3 region has 13 residues. This CDR3 is CASTRTNTGELFF. Here the CDR3 DNA reads TGTGCCAGCACCCGTACGAACACCGGGGAGCTGTTTTTT.

This clonotype was seen a handful of times. The chain uses TRBV20-1 and TRBJ1-5; the match to TRBD1 covers 7 bases. V gave up 0 bases and J gave up 4 bases; unmatched junction bases: 3. The CDR3 extends over 14 amino acids. Germline V gene data show CDR1 as DFQATT and CDR2 as SNEGSKA (reference sequence). The CDR3 loop is CSAREGTANQPQHF. The CDR3 DNA is TGCAGTGCTAGAGAGGGGACAGCGAATCAGCCCCAGCATTTT.

This chain joins TRBV7-9 and TRBJ2-7, with a possible D match to TRBD1 (6 bases). CDR1 and CDR2 (germline): SEHNR, FQNEAQ (reference sequence). V shed 6 bases and J shed 6 bases, with 12 bases lying between them. This CDR3 spans 12 amino acids. In DNA form, the CDR3 reads TGTGCCAGCAGAAGTACAGGGTTCGAGCAGTACTTC. Residues: CASRSTGFEQYF.

The rearrangement links TRBV5-1 to TRBJ1-5; D is unresolved. Deletions cut 4 bases from V and 5 bases from J, with 22 bases between. CDR1 is SGHRS and CDR2 is YFSETQ in the germline V gene. The CDR3 spans 17 residues. The CDR3 DNA reads as TGCGCCAGCAGCCGACTTCCCGAATCCTCGGTCGATCAGCCCCAGCATTTT. Translation: CASSRLPESSVDQPQHF.

Details on this clonotype: An end of the junction differs from the germline gene, which may be a read error. The chain recombines TRBV18 with TRBJ1-5; D call uncertain. The CDR3 consists of 13 residues. The germline gives CDR1 KGHSH, CDR2 LQKENI. CDR3 bases: TGTGCCAGCTCACCTCTTCTAGGTCAGCCCCAGAATTTT. Protein sequence: CASSPLLGQPQNF.

This clonotype showed up many times. This sequence joins TRBV7-6 and TRBJ2-5; perhaps TRBD1 as D (5 bases). This CDR3 spans 13 amino acids. Germline V lookup: CDR1 SGHVS, CDR2 FNYEAQ. The V end lost 0 bases, the J end lost 5 bases, and 7 bases lay between the germline ends. CDR3 residues: CASSLAGRETQYF. In nucleotides, the CDR3 is TGTGCCAGCAGCTTAGCGGGGCGGGAGACCCAGTACTTC.